Listed here are 28 T cell receptor beta chains from one sample, sequenced in a study of a mutant IDH1 vaccine in newly diagnosed glioma. For these TCRs, the target antigens are not known. The time point denotes: week 11, during vaccination. It was 300 ug of mutant IDH1 20-mer peptide that made up each vaccine dose, given with topical imiquimod. Assay: immunoSEQ multiplex PCR; the TCRdb copy retains only in-frame clones and omits some. The data show 110,000 or so clones, around 90% seen once. Here the sequenced sample was PBMCs, taken from a glioma patient whose treatment included an IDH1 peptide vaccine. These TCRs come from a woman in her forties or fifties with glioma.

The CDR3 is CASSLEGNREKLFF. CDR3 in DNA: TGTGCCAGCAGCTTGGAAGGGAATCGGGAAAAACTGTTTTTT. The chain combines TRBV5-4 with TRBJ1-4, with unresolved D. This CDR3 contains 14 residues. The V end was cut by 0 bases, the J end by 8 bases, with 11 bases between. Germline values: CDR1 SGHNT, CDR2 YYREEE (reference sequence).

This clone came up a few times. Additional DNA sequences in this sample encode the identical CDR3. This CDR3 is CASSLNSGGTEAFF. The CDR3 region has the DNA TGTGCCAGCAGCTTAAATTCGGGTGGAACTGAAGCTTTCTTT. The chain joins TRBV7-9 to TRBJ1-1; D ambiguous. CDR1 is SEHNR and CDR2 is FQNEAQ in the germline V gene (reference sequence). This CDR3 comprises 14 residues. The V gene lost 2 bases and the J gene lost 5 bases, with 12 bases spanning the gap.

CDR3 sequence: CASSGDTQYF. In nucleotides, the CDR3 is TGTGCCAGCAGCGGCGATACGCAGTATTTT. The chain couples TRBV9 to TRBJ2-3; D uncertain. CDR3 length equals 10 residues. V gave up 3 bases and J gave up 6 bases, with 2 bases separating them. Germline CDR1 reads SGDLS; CDR2 reads YYNGEE.

V usage is TRBV5-5 and J usage is TRBJ2-2, with no clear D. Germline V CDR1 and CDR2: SGHKS, YYEKEE (reference sequence). CDR3 size: 12 residues. V lost 0 bases and J lost 6, with 3 bases in between. CDR3 nucleotide sequence: TGTGCCAGCAGCTTGGCGTCCGGGGAGCTGTTTTTT. It translates to CASSLASGELFF. The full variable domain, completed using reference TRBV5-5 and TRBJ2-2, is DAGVTQSPTHLIKTRGQQVTLRCSPISGHKSVSWYQQVLGQGPQFIFQYYEKEERGRGNFPDRFSARQFPNYSSELNVNALLLGDSALYLCASSLASGELFFGEGSRLTVL.

The CDR3 nucleotides read TGTGCCAGCTCACTGGGGACCGCACCAGTGACCACTGAAGCTTTCTTT. Protein product: CASSLGTAPVTTEAFF. V gene TRBV18 combines with J gene TRBJ1-1, with a tentative D call TRBD1 (5 bases). Germline values: CDR1 KGHSH, CDR2 LQKENI. CDR3 length: 16 amino acids. V shed 4 bases and J shed 4 bases, with 19 bases lying between them.

The rearrangement uses TRBV10-3 and TRBJ2-7; tentatively, D is TRBD2 (5 bases). CDR1 ENHRY and CDR2 SYGVKD come from the germline V gene. This CDR3 comprises 13 residues. Deletions cut 4 bases from V and 4 bases from J, with 11 bases between. The CDR3 DNA follows: TGTGCCATCAGTGGTGGGAGTGGGTACGAGCAGTACTTC. This gives the protein CAISGGSGYEQYF.

The V gene is TRBV28, the J gene TRBJ2-5, with a tentative D call TRBD1 (5 bases). CDR3 size: 18 residues. Looked up from germline, CDR1 is MDHEN and CDR2 is SYDVKM. V lost 6 bases and J lost 4, with 27 bases in between. The CDR3 region has the DNA TGTGCCAGCAGACCCCCAGGAAAGTCGTGGGGCACCAGAGAGACCCAGTACTTC. This codes for CASRPPGKSWGTRETQYF.

The genes are TRBV7-9 and TRBJ2-7, with 10 bases lining up with TRBD2. J gave up 6 bases and V 5 bases, and 4 bases lay outside the gene matches. The CDR3 contains 13 residues. Germline-derived CDR1 and CDR2 are SEHNR and FQNEAQ (reference sequence). CDR3 DNA sequence: TGTGCCAGCAGCCTCCGGACTAGCGGCGAGCAGTACTTC. Its protein product is CASSLRTSGEQYF.

This CDR3 is CAISPGQLGSGANVLTF. The CDR3 region has the DNA TGTGCCATCAGTCCGGGACAGCTAGGCTCTGGGGCCAACGTCCTGACTTTC. This chain joins TRBV10-3 and TRBJ2-6, with TRBD1 matching 7 bases. V trimming: 5 bases; J trimming: 0 bases; junction bases outside the gene matches: 7. Germline lookup yields CDR1 ENHRY and CDR2 SYGVKD. The CDR3 covers 17 residues.

The V gene is TRBV4-1, the J gene TRBJ1-1; D is undetermined. V shed 0 bases and J shed 2 bases, with 13 bases lying between them. Germline V CDR1 and CDR2: MGHRA, YSYEKL. This CDR3 has 16 amino acids. This CDR3 is CASSQDPRPENTEAFF. The CDR3, as DNA: TGCGCCAGCAGCCAAGACCCCCGGCCGGAAAACACTGAAGCTTTCTTT.

The chain links TRBV5-1 to TRBJ2-1, with D unresolved. Germline loops: CDR1 SGHRS, CDR2 YFSETQ. Between the trimmed V and J ends, which lost 0 bases and 7 bases, there was a span of 5 bases. The CDR3 extends over 12 amino acids. CDR3 DNA sequence: TGCGCCAGCAGCTTGGGCCCGAATGAGCAGTTCTTC. This gives the protein CASSLGPNEQFF.

This chain links TRBV27 with TRBJ1-2, with 9 nucleotides matching TRBD1. The CDR3 spans 13 residues. Per germline, CDR1 MNHEY and CDR2 SMNVEV (reference sequence). Germline trimming cut 9 bases from V and 4 bases from J; bases unmatched to any gene: 6. CDR3 sequence reads: CASRTGDGYGYTF. CDR3 DNA sequence: TGTGCCAGTAGGACAGGGGACGGCTATGGCTACACCTTC.

This chain uses TRBV2 with TRBJ1-6, with 7 bases lining up with TRBD1. In germline, CDR1 is SNHLY, CDR2 FYNNEI. The CDR3 totals 15 residues. V gave up 4 bases and J gave up 5 bases; unmatched junction bases: 5. CDR3 sequence (DNA): TGTGCCAGCAGTGGACAGGGATCGAATAATTCACCCCTCCACTTT. It translates to CASSGQGSNNSPLHF.

The chain is built from TRBV6-6 and TRBJ1-1; D is perhaps TRBD1 (5 bases). With 2 bases removed from V and 1 base from J, the gap between germline ends came to 8 bases. The length of the CDR3 is 14 residues. The V gene's germline CDR1 is MNHNY and CDR2 SVGAGI (reference sequence). This chain's CDR3 is CASSYRDGNTEAFF. CDR3 DNA: TGTGCCAGCAGTTACAGGGACGGGAACACTGAAGCTTTCTTT.

The rearrangement links TRBV6-5 to TRBJ2-6; the D gene is possibly TRBD1 (6 bases). The V and J ends lost 8 bases and 1 base respectively, with 9 bases between them. In germline, CDR1 is MNHEY, CDR2 SVGAGI. This CDR3 region has 14 residues. Here the CDR3 DNA reads TGTGCCAGCGGAGGACAGTCTGGGGCCAACGTCCTGACTTTC. This encodes CASGGQSGANVLTF.

This chain connects TRBV2 to TRBJ2-7; TRBD2 agrees at 8 bases. The CDR3 sequence is 15 residues long. Germline assignment: CDR1 SNHLY and CDR2 FYNNEI. Trimming removed 7 bases from V and 3 bases from J; junction bases left unmatched: 11. In DNA form, the CDR3 reads TGTGCCAGCACCGGGGGGGGGAGACTGGTCTACGAGCAGTACTTC. This gives the protein CASTGGGRLVYEQYF.

The chain links TRBV4-1 to TRBJ2-3; TRBD2 matches at 11 bases. The CDR3 runs to 18 residues. Unmatched junction bases numbered 5, after V lost 0 bases and J lost 0 bases. Germline V CDR1 and CDR2: MGHRA, YSYEKL. In DNA form, the CDR3 reads TGCGCCAGCAGCCAAGAGGGACTAGCGGCTCCTAGCACAGATACGCAGTATTTT. As protein: CASSQEGLAAPSTDTQYF.

The chain uses TRBV6-5 and TRBJ1-6; D remains ambiguous. V was clipped by 6 bases and J by 5 bases, with 5 bases between them. The CDR3 spans 12 residues. The germline V gene encodes CDR1 MNHEY and CDR2 SVGAGI. The CDR3 reads CASSSNNSPLHF. For the CDR3, the DNA is TGTGCCAGCAGCTCAAATAATTCACCCCTCCACTTT.

This sequence joins TRBV5-4 and TRBJ1-2; the match to TRBD1 covers 7 bases. The CDR3 has 15 amino acids. V dropped 3 bases and J dropped 2; count of bases not matched to a gene: 7. Germline V gene sequence: CDR1 SGHNT, CDR2 YYREEE (reference sequence). The CDR3 loop is CASSSQKGQNYGYTF. CDR3 sequence (DNA): TGTGCCAGCAGCTCCCAGAAGGGACAGAACTATGGCTACACCTTC.

Only a few counts were recorded for this clone. This rearrangement joins TRBV10-1 to TRBJ2-7, with D uncertain. The CDR3 runs to 11 residues. From germline, CDR1 is WNHNN and CDR2 SYGVQD (reference sequence). The V end was cut by 3 bases, the J end by 3 bases, with 3 bases between. CDR3 coding DNA: TGCGCCAGCAGTGATGGCTACGAGCAGTACTTC. Amino acids: CASSDGYEQYF.

The V call is TRBV7-9, the J call TRBJ2-6; 7 positions agree with TRBD1. V shed 6 bases and J 0 bases; nucleotides not matched to a gene: 2. The CDR3 loop spans 15 amino acids. Germline V gene data show CDR1 as SEHNR and CDR2 as FQNEAQ (reference sequence). CDR3 coding DNA: TGTGCCAGCAGGAGACAGGGCTCTGGGGCCAACGTCCTGACTTTC. This encodes CASRRQGSGANVLTF.

The V call is TRBV28, the J call TRBJ2-5, with no clear D. Germline CDR1 and CDR2: MDHEN and SYDVKM. The CDR3 has 12 residues. V lost 2 bases, J lost 5 bases, and 6 bases lay in between. The CDR3 DNA reads as TGTGCCAGCAGTTTAACGCAGGAGACCCAGTACTTC. Its protein is CASSLTQETQYF.

This clone came up once. The chain is built from TRBV7-9 and TRBJ2-7, with a tentative D call TRBD1 (5 bases). CDR3 length: 12 amino acids. Germline V gene sequence: CDR1 SEHNR, CDR2 FQNEAQ (reference sequence). Between the trimmed V and J ends, which lost 6 bases and 7 bases, there was a span of 13 bases. In DNA, the CDR3 is TGTGCCAGCAGTCCAATCTCAGGGGAGCAGTACTTC. Translated, it gives CASSPISGEQYF.

This rearrangement joins TRBV21-1 to TRBJ1-1; the table's TRBD1 call for D was not verified on the DNA. TRBV21-1 is termed a pseudogene. This CDR3 region has 14 residues. Here the CDR3 DNA reads TGTGCCAGCAGCAAAGACCCACAGGCGACTGAAGCTTTCTTT. It yields the protein CASSKDPQATEAFF.

The rearrangement joins TRBV9 to TRBJ1-6, with 8 bases aligning to TRBD1. V lost 2 bases and J lost 10; bases outside the gene matches: 8. Germline CDR1 SGDLS, CDR2 YYNGEE. This CDR3 contains 15 residues. The CDR3 loop is CASSVGGQGGSPLHF. CDR3 bases: TGTGCCAGCAGCGTGGGAGGACAGGGAGGCTCACCCCTCCACTTT.

V and J are TRBV27 and TRBJ1-3, with 7 bases lining up with TRBD1. With V trimmed by 4 bases and J by 4 bases, 10 bases remained unmatched. Germline V lookup: CDR1 MNHEY, CDR2 SMNVEV (reference sequence). This CDR3 is 16 amino acids long. For the CDR3, the DNA is TGTGCCAGCAGTTCCCGGGAGGGGGCGTCAGGAAACACCATATATTTT. Translating gives CASSSREGASGNTIYF.

The rearrangement uses TRBV15 and TRBJ2-5; D ambiguous. The assigned J gene may be wrong: the sequence end matches TRBJ2-7 better. Germline V gives CDR1 LNHNV, CDR2 YYDKDF (reference sequence). CDR3 length equals 14 residues. CDR3 nucleotides: TGTGCCACCAGCAGAGTACCCTACTCCTACGAGCAGTACTTC. This codes for CATSRVPYSYEQYF.

The V and J genes are TRBV6-9 and TRBJ1-1; 8 nucleotides align to TRBD1. V gave up 2 bases and J gave up 3 bases; unmatched junction bases: 14. This CDR3 has 18 amino acids. The germline gives CDR1 MNHGY, CDR2 SVAAGI. CDR3 in amino acids: CASSYIQGAFFEHTEAFF. CDR3 sequence (DNA): TGTGCCAGCAGTTATATCCAGGGGGCATTCTTCGAACACACTGAAGCTTTCTTT.